This T cell receptor (beta chain) was sequenced in a study of blood T cell repertoires in COVID-19. Study summary: Whether acute or convalescent, the COVID-19 samples came from the United States, Italy and Spain. T cells, B-cell-depleted T cells, or PBMCs supplied cDNA or gDNA.

Clones were read by immunoSEQ multiplex PCR, and TCRdb kept only the in-frame ones, dropping some. The sample has 120,000 or so clones; almost 70% are singletons. The receptor comes from a woman in her seventies with acute or convalescent COVID-19. Sequences were obtained from peripheral blood.

CDR3 sequence (DNA): TGTGCCAGCAGTTTAGGGGGCGCAAATGAAAAACTGTTTTTT. Translated, it gives CASSLGGANEKLFF. The V call is TRBV28, the J call TRBJ1-4; maybe TRBD1 (6 bases). Germline CDR1 is MDHEN and CDR2 is SYDVKM. There are 14 residues in the CDR3. Trimming left V 2 bases short and J 5 bases short, with 9 bases between.